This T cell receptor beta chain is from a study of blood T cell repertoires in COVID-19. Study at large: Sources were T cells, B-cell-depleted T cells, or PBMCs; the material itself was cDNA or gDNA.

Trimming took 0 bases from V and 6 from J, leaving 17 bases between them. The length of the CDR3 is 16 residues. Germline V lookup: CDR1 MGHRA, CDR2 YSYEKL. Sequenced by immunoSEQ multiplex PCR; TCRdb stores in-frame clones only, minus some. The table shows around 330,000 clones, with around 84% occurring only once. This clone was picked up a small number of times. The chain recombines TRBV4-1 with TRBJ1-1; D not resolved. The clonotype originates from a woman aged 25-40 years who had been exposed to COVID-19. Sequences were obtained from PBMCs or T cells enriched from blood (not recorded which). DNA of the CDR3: TGCGCCAGCAGCCAAGATTCGTGGGAAGCGGGCGCTGAAGCTTTCTTT. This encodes CASSQDSWEAGAEAFF.